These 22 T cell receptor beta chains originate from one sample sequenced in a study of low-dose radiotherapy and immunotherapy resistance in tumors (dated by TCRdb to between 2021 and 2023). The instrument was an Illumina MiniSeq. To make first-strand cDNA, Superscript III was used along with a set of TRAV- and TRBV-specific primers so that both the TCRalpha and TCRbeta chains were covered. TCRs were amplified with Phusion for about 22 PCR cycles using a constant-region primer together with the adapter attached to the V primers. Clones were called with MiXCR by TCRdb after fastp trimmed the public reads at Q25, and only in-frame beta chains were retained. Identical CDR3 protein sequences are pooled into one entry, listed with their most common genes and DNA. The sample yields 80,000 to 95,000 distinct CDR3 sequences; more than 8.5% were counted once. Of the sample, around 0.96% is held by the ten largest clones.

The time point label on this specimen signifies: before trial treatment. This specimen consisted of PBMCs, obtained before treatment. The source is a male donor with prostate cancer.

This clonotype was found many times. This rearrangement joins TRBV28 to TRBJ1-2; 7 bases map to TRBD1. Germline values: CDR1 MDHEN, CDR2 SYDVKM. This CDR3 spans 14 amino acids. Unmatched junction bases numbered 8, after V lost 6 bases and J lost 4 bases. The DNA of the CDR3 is TGTGCCAGCAGCTCGGGACAGAAAGTCTATGGCTACACCTTC. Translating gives CASSSGQKVYGYTF.

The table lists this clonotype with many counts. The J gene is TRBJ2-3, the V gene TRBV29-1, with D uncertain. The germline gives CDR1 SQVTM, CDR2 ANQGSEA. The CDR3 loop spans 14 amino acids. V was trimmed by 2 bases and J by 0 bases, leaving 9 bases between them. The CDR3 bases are TGCAGCGTTGAAATACGGCCAAGCACAGATACGCAGTATTTT. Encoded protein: CSVEIRPSTDTQYF.

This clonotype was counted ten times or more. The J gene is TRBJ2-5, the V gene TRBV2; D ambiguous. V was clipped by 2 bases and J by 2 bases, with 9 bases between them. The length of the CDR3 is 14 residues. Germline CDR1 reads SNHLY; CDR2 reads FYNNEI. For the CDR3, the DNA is TGTGCCAGCAGTGAATTTTCTAGTCAAGAGACCCAGTACTTC. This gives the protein CASSEFSSQETQYF.

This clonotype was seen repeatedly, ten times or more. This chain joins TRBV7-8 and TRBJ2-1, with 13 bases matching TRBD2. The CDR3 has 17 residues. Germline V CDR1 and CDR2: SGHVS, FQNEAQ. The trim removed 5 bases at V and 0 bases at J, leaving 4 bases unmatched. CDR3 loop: CASSTRTSGSSYNEQFF. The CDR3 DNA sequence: TGTGCCAGCAGCACGCGGACTAGCGGGAGCTCCTACAATGAGCAGTTCTTC.

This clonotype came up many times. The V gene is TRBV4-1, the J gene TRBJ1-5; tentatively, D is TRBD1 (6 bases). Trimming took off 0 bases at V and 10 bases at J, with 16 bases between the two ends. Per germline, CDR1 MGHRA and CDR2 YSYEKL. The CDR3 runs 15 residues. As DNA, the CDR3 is TGCGCCAGCAGCCAAGAGGTAGGGGACATTGGACCCCAGCATTTT. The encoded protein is CASSQEVGDIGPQHF.

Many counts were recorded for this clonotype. CDR3 nucleotides: TGTGCCAGCAGCCTCGCCGCGGGACATCGGGCTAGCGGGAGCGATGAGCAGTTCTTC. Translation gives CASSLAAGHRASGSDEQFF. The rearrangement uses TRBV12-3 or TRBV12-4 and TRBJ2-1, with 10 bases matching TRBD2. V shed 6 bases and J 8 bases; nucleotides not matched to a gene: 22. CDR3 length equals 19 residues.

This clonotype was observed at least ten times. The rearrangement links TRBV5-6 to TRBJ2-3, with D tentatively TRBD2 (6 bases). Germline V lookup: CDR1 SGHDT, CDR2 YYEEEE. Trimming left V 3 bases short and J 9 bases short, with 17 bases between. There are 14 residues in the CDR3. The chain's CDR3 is CASSSGLLVVTQYF. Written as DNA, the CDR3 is TGTGCCAGCAGCTCGGGACTGCTGGTCGTAACGCAGTATTTT.

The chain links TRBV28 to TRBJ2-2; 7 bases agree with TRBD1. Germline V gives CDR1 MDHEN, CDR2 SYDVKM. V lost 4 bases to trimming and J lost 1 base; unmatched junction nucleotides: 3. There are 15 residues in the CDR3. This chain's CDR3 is CASSSWTGNTGELFF. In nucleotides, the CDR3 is TGTGCCAGCAGTTCCTGGACAGGGAACACCGGGGAGCTGTTTTTT.

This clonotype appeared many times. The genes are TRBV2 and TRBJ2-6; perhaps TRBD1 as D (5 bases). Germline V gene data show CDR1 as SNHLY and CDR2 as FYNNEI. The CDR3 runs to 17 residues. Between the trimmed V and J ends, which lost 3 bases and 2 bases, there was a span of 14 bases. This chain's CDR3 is CASSDSAGPTGANVLTF. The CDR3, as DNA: TGTGCCAGCAGTGACTCCGCAGGGCCCACTGGGGCCAACGTCCTGACTTTC.

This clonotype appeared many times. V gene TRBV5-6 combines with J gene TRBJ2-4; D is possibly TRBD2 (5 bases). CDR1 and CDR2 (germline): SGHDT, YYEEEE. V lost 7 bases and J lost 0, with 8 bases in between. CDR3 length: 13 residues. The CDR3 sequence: CASEGLAKNIQYF. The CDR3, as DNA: TGTGCCAGCGAGGGCCTAGCCAAAAACATTCAGTACTTC.

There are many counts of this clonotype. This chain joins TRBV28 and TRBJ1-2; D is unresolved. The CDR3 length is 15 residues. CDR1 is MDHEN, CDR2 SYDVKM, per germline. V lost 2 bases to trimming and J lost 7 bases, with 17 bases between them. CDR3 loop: CASSLQGGRAAGYTF. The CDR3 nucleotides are TGTGCCAGCAGTTTACAAGGAGGGAGGGCGGCTGGCTACACCTTC.

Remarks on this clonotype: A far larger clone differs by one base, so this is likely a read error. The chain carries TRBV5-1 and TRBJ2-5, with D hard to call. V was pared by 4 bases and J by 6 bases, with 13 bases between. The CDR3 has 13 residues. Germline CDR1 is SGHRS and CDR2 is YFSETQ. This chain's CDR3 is CASSRGRAKTQYF. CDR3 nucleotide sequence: TGCGCCAGCAGCCGAGGTCGTGCTAAGACCCAGTACTTC. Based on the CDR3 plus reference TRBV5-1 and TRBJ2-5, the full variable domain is KAGVTQTPRYLIKTRGQQVTLSCSPISGHRSVSWYQQTPGQGLQFLFEYFSETQRNKGNFPGRFSGRQFSNSRSEMNVSTLELGDSALYLCASSRGRAKTQYFGPGTRLLVL.

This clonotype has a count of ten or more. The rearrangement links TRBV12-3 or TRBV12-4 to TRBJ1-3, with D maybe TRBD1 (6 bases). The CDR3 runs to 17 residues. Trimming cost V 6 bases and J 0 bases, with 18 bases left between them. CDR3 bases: TGTGCCAGCAGAAGGGGGTCGGTTTCTAGCTCTGGAAACACCATATATTTT. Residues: CASRRGSVSSSGNTIYF.

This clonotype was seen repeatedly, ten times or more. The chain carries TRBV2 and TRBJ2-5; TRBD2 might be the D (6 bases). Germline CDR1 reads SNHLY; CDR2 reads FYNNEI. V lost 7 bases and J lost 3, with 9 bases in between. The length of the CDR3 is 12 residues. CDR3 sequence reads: CASKRGKETQYF. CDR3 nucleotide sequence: TGTGCCAGCAAACGGGGGAAAGAGACCCAGTACTTC.

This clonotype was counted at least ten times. DNA for the CDR3: TGTGCCAGCAGTGACGCGGGAGTGATTGAGACCCAGTACTTC. Translation: CASSDAGVIETQYF. The genes are TRBV2 and TRBJ2-5; 7 bases agree with TRBD2. The CDR3 is 14 residues long. From germline, CDR1 is SNHLY and CDR2 FYNNEI. V was clipped by 3 bases and J by 5 bases; unmatched bases: 6.

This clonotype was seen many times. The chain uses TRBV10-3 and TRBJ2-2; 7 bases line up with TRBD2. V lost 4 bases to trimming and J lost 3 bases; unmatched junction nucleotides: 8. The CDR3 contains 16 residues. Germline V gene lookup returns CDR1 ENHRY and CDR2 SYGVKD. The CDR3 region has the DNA TGTGCCATCAGTGGAGAGACTAGCCGAGACACCGGGGAGCTGTTTTTT. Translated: CAISGETSRDTGELFF.

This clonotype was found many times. The CDR3 protein is CSAPNDRVNRNEQFF. CDR3 sequence (DNA): TGCAGTGCACCTAACGACAGGGTGAATCGCAATGAGCAGTTCTTC. V is TRBV20-1 and J is TRBJ2-1; 7 nucleotides line up with TRBD1. The CDR3 loop spans 15 amino acids. Germline V gene data show CDR1 as DFQATT and CDR2 as SNEGSKA (reference sequence). V trimming: 6 bases; J trimming: 6 bases; junction bases outside the gene matches: 14.

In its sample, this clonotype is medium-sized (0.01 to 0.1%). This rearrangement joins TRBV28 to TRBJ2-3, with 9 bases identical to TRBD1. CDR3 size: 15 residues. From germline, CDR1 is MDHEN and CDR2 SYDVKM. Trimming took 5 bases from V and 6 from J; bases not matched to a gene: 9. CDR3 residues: CASSPRDRAVDTQYF. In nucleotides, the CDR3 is TGTGCCAGCAGTCCCCGGGACAGGGCGGTCGATACGCAGTATTTT.

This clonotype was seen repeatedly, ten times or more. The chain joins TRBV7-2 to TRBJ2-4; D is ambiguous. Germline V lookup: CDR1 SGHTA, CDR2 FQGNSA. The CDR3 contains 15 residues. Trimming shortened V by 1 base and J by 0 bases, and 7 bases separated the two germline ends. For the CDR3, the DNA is TGTGCCAGCAGCTTAGTCGGGCTAGCCAAAAACATTCAGTACTTC. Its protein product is CASSLVGLAKNIQYF.

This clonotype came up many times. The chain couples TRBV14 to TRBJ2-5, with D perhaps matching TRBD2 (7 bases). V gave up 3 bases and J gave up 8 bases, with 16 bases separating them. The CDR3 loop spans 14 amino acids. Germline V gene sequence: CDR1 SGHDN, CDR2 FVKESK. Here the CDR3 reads CASSHRGAYETQYF. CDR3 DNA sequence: TGTGCCAGCAGCCATCGGGGGGCTTATGAAACCCAGTACTTC.

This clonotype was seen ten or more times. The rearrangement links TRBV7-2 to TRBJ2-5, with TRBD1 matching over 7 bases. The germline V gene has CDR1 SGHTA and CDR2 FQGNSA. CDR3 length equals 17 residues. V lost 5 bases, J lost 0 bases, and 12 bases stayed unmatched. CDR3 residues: CASSKGAVRTYQETQYF. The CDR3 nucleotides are TGTGCCAGCAGCAAGGGGGCGGTCAGGACTTACCAAGAGACCCAGTACTTC.

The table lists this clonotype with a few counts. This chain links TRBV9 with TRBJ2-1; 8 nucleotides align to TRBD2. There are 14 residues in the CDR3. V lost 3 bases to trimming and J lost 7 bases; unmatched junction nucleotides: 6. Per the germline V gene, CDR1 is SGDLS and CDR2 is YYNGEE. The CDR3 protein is CASSAAGVLNEQFF. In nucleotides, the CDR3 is TGTGCCAGCAGCGCAGCGGGAGTGCTGAATGAGCAGTTCTTC.